A selection of T cell receptor beta chains follows, all from one sample in a study of T cell responses to AZD1222 COVID-19 vaccine. Clones were read by immunoSEQ multiplex PCR, and TCRdb kept only the in-frame ones, dropping some. The table shows approximately 120,000 clones, with 80% to 90% occurring only once. Here the sequenced sample was peripheral blood, taken on day 0 of AZD1222 vaccination. These receptors originate from an adult in good health. Both conserved end residues are part of each CDR3. The D gene is left open where the match is weak. Clone size is not always given. Where it is, it says once, few, many or a class for expanded clones.

TRBV7-9	few	.	TRBJ2-7	TGTGCCAGCAGCTTACAGGACGGCTCCTACGAGCAGTACTTC	CASSLQDGSYEQYF
TRBV9	.	.	TRBJ1-1	TGTGCCAGCAGCGCCGGTCCGGGACTCCTCGGGACTGAAGCTTTCTTT	CASSAGPGLLGTEAFF
TRBV9	.	.	TRBJ1-1	TGTGCCAGCACCGTGGGACAGAACACTGAAGCTTTCTTT	CASTVGQNTEAFF
TRBV30	.	TRBD2	TRBJ2-1	TGTGCCTGGAGGTCCTGGGGGGGACTAGCGAGAAACAATGAGCAGTTCTTC	CAWRSWGGLARNNEQFF
TRBV5-6	.	.	TRBJ1-2	TGTGCCAGCCGCGGACTCGGGCAGTATGGCTACACCTTC	CASRGLGQYGYTF
TRBV30	.	.	TRBJ1-3	TGTGCCTGGAGTGTATTTGGAGGAGGAAACACCATATATTTT	CAWSVFGGGNTIYF
TRBV2	.	TRBD1	TRBJ2-2	TGTGCCAGCAGGGCCGGGACAGAAGCCGGGGAGCTGTTTTTT	CASRAGTEAGELFF
TRBV21-1	once	.	TRBJ1-3	TGTGCCAGCAGCAAATCGAAGGGCTCTGGAAACACCATATATTTT	CASSKSKGSGNTIYF
TRBV2	.	.	TRBJ1-2	TGTGCCAGCAGTGAAACAGTTAACTATGGCTACACCTTC	CASSETVNYGYTF
TRBV6-5	.	.	TRBJ1-3	TGTGCCAGCAGAAGAGGGATCTCTGGAAACACCATATATTTT	CASRRGISGNTIYF
TRBV28	.	.	TRBJ2-2	TGTGCCGGCTCCCGGTTTGGGGCCGGGGAGCTGTTTTTT	CAGSRFGAGELFF
TRBV18	.	TRBD1	TRBJ2-7	TGTGCCAGCTCCCCCCGGTCAGGGGGTAGGGGCTACGAGCAGTACTTC	CASSPRSGGRGYEQYF
TRBV30	few	.	TRBJ1-5	TGTGCCTGGAGTGCATCAGGGCATCAGCCCCAGCATTTT	CAWSASGHQPQHF
TRBV6-2/TRBV6-3	.	.	TRBJ2-4	TGTGCCAGCAGTCCCCTGGTAGAAAACATTCAGTACTTC	CASSPLVENIQYF
TRBV11-2	.	.	TRBJ2-3	TGTGCCAGCAGCTTAGAGGGGATGGCAACAGATACGCAGTATTTT	CASSLEGMATDTQYF
TRBV2	.	.	TRBJ1-5	TGTGCCAGCAAAACAGATAGCAATCAGCCCCAGCATTTT	CASKTDSNQPQHF
TRBV27	.	.	TRBJ1-3	TGTGCCAGTAGCCTGAGTCGGGCTGCAGGAAACACCATATATTTT	CASSLSRAAGNTIYF
TRBV30	few	.	TRBJ1-5	TGTGCCTGGAGTGGGGATAGCAATCAGCCCCAGCATTTT	CAWSGDSNQPQHF
TRBV5-1	once	.	TRBJ2-1	TGCGCCAGCAGCCCAATCTCGACGGCACGACGGGTCTACAATGAGCAGTTCTTC	CASSPISTARRVYNEQFF
TRBV7-9	.	.	TRBJ2-3	TGTGCCAGCAGCCCCCGCTACCCATCAAGAGATACGCAGTATTTT	CASSPRYPSRDTQYF
TRBV19	.	.	TRBJ1-1	TGTGCCAGTAGTAGGGGGGTCGGGGTTGGGAACACTGAAGCTTTCTTT	CASSRGVGVGNTEAFF
TRBV28	.	.	TRBJ2-1	TGTGCCAGCAGTCGAATCGGAGTGTCCTACAATGAGCAGTTCTTC	CASSRIGVSYNEQFF
TRBV4-2	.	.	TRBJ1-2	TGTGTCAGCAGCCAAGAAGCGGTAGGGTCCCGGGCCAACTATGGCTACACCTTC	CVSSQEAVGSRANYGYTF
TRBV29-1	.	.	TRBJ2-1	TGCAGCGTTGAAGGACCGAGGAGGGATGAGCAGTTCTTC	CSVEGPRRDEQFF
TRBV5-4	.	.	TRBJ1-2	TGTGCCAGCAGCTTCCAGGGACAACCTCTGGGCTACACCTTC	CASSFQGQPLGYTF
TRBV2	.	.	TRBJ1-5	TGTGCCAGCAGTGGTCGGGGTGGCAATCAGCCCCAGCATTTT	CASSGRGGNQPQHF
TRBV12-3/TRBV12-4	.	TRBD1	TRBJ1-6	TGTGCCAGCAGAGAAACAGGGGATTCACCCCTCCACTTT	CASRETGDSPLHF
TRBV27	.	.	TRBJ1-4	TGTGCCAGCAGTTTATACTATAATGAAAAACTGTTTTTT	CASSLYYNEKLFF
TRBV6-5	.	.	TRBJ1-2	TGTGCCAGCAGTTACTCGGCCAGGAACTATGGCTACACCTTC	CASSYSARNYGYTF
TRBV5-1	.	TRBD2	TRBJ2-7	TGCGCCAGCAGCCCCGCTAGCGGGAGGGCCATCTACGAGCAGTACTTC	CASSPASGRAIYEQYF
TRBV7-9	.	.	TRBJ1-6	TGTGCCAGCAGCTTAAGTTCACTCGATAATTCACCCCTCCACTTT	CASSLSSLDNSPLHF
TRBV5-4	once	.	TRBJ2-2	TGTGCCAGCAGCCCGCCCAATGGGAACACCGGGGAGCTGTTTTTT	CASSPPNGNTGELFF
TRBV19	.	TRBD1	TRBJ1-2	TGTGCCAGTAGTTCGGACAGGGGGCTGTATGGCTACACCTTC	CASSSDRGLYGYTF
TRBV6-5	.	.	TRBJ1-1	TGTGCCAGCAGTTATCTGGATGGTTCGGGAGCTTTCTTT	CASSYLDGSGAFF
TRBV7-9	.	.	TRBJ1-6	TGTGCCAGCAGCCACGAGTGGCAGAGTTCACCCCTCCACTTT	CASSHEWQSSPLHF
TRBV11-2	.	TRBD1	TRBJ2-5	TGTGCCAGCAGCCTAAACAGGGGTGGGGAGGAGACCCAGTACTTC	CASSLNRGGEETQYF
TRBV6-5	.	TRBD1	TRBJ1-4	TGTGCCAGCAGGCGGACAGGGGGTGGACATGAAAAACTGTTTTTT	CASRRTGGGHEKLFF
TRBV6-1	.	.	TRBJ1-5	TGTGCCAGCAGTGAATGGGGGCACCCCCGTGGCAAGCCCCAGCATTTT	CASSEWGHPRGKPQHF
TRBV7-9	.	.	TRBJ1-6	TGTGCCAGCAGCTTAACGGACGGGAATTCACCCCTCCACTTT	CASSLTDGNSPLHF
TRBV30	.	.	TRBJ1-5	TGTGCCTGGAGTGTATGGGGTCCCAATCAGCCCCAGCATTTT	CAWSVWGPNQPQHF
TRBV11-2	.	.	TRBJ1-1	TGTGCCAGCAGCACGCTGGGGATGGGGAACACTGAAGCTTTCTTT	CASSTLGMGNTEAFF
TRBV24-1	.	.	TRBJ2-5	TGTGCCACCAGTGTGGGGGCAAGTTCCAGGGAGACCCAGTACTTC	CATSVGASSRETQYF
TRBV12-3/TRBV12-4	.	.	TRBJ1-1	TGTGCCAGCAGTTGGACAACGGACACTGAAGCTTTCTTT	CASSWTTDTEAFF
TRBV6-5	.	.	TRBJ2-3	TGTGCCAGCAGTTACCGCGGGGCGCAGTATTTT	CASSYRGAQYF
TRBV28	.	.	TRBJ1-5	TGTGCCAGCAGTCCCTTTCGGAGGCAGCCCCAGCATTTT	CASSPFRRQPQHF